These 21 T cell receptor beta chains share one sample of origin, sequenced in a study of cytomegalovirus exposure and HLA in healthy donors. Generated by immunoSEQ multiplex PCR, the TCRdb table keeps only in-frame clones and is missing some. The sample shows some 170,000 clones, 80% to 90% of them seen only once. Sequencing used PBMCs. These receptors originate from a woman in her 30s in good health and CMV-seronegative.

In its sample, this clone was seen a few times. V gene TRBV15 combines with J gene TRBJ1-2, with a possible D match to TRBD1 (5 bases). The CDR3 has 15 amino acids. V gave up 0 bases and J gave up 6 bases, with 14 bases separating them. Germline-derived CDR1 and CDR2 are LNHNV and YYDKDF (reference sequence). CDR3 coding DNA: TGTGCCACCAGCAGAGAGCGCAGGGCAGAGGATGGCTACACCTTC. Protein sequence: CATSRERRAEDGYTF.

CDR3 in amino acids: CASSLGQDYGYTF. The DNA for the CDR3 is TGTGCCAGCAGCCTGGGACAAGACTATGGCTACACCTTC. The chain has TRBV5-5 and TRBJ1-2, with a tentative D call TRBD1 (6 bases). The germline CDR1 and CDR2 sequences are SGHKS and YYEKEE (reference sequence). This CDR3 comprises 13 residues. V was pared by 4 bases and J by 3 bases, with 10 bases between.

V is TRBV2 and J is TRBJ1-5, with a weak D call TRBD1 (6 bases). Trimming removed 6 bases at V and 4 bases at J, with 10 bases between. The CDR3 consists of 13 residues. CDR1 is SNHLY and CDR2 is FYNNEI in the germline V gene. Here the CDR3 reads CASSDRQNQPQHF. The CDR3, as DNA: TGTGCCAGCAGCGACAGGCAAAATCAGCCCCAGCATTTT.

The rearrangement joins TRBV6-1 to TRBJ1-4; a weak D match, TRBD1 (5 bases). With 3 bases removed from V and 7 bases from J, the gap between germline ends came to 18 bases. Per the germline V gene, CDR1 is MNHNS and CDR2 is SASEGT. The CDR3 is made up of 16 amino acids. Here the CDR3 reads CASSEMTAFFREKLFF. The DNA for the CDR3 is TGTGCCAGCAGTGAGATGACAGCATTCTTTCGTGAAAAACTGTTTTTT.

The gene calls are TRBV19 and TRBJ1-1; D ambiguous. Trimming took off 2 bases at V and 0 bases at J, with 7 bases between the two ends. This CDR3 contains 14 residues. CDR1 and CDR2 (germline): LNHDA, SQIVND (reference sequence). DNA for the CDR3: TGTGCCAGTAGTATACGGAGACTGAACACTGAAGCTTTCTTT. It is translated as CASSIRRLNTEAFF.

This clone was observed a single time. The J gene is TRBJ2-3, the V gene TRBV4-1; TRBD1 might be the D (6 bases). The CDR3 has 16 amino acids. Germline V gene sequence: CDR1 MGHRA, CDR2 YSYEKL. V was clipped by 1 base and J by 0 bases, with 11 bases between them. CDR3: CASSQGRTVSTDTQYF. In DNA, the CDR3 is TGCGCCAGCAGCCAAGGGCGGACAGTTAGCACAGATACGCAGTATTTT.

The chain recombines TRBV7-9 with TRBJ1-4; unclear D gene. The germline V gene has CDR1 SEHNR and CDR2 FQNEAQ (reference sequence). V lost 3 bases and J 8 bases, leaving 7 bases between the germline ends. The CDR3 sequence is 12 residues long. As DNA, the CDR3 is TGTGCCAGCAGCTTCCCACGGGAAAAACTGTTTTTT. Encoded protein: CASSFPREKLFF.

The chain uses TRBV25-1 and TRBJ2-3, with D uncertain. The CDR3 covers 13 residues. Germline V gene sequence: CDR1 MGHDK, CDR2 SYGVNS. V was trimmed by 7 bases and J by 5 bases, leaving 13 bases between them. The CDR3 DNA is TGTGCCAGCATTAGTATTTCTGGAGATACGCAGTATTTT. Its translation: CASISISGDTQYF.

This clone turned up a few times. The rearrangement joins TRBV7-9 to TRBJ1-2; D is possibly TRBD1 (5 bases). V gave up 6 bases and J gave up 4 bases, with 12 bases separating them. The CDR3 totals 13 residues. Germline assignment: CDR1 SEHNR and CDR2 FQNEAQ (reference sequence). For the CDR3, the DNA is TGTGCCAGCAGAAACCAGGACACCTATGGCTACACCTTC. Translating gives CASRNQDTYGYTF.

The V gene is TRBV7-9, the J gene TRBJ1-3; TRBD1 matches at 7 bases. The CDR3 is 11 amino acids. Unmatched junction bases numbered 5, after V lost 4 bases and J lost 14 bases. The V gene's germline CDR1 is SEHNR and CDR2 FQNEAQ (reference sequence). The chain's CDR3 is CASSSQGWLYF. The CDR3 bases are TGTGCCAGCAGCTCACAGGGGTGGTTATATTTT.

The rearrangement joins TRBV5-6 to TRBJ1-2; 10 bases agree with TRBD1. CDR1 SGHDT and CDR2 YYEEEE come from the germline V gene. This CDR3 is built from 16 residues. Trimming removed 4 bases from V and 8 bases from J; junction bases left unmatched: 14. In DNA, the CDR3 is TGTGCCAGCAGCCGGGCCGGGACAGGGGATAATCTGGGCTACACCTTC. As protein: CASSRAGTGDNLGYTF.

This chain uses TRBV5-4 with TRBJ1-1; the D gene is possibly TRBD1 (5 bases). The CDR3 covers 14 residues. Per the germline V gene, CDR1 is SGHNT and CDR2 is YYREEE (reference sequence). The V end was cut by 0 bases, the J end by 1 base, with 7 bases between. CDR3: CASSLATGNTEAFF. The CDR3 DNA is TGTGCCAGCAGCTTGGCCACAGGGAACACTGAAGCTTTCTTT.

CDR3 in DNA: TGTGCCAGCTCCCCCCCGGACCGGACAGGCGGTAATTCACCCCTCCACTTT. It translates to CASSPPDRTGGNSPLHF. This sequence joins TRBV18 and TRBJ1-6; TRBD1 agrees at 7 bases. There are 17 residues in the CDR3. Losses at the gene ends were 6 bases for V and 6 bases for J; bases not matched to a gene: 14. Germline lookup yields CDR1 KGHSH and CDR2 LQKENI.

CDR3 sequence reads: CASRDTGGAGDQYF. CDR3 bases: TGTGCCAGCAGAGACACGGGGGGCGCAGGGGACCAGTACTTC. The rearrangement uses TRBV2 and TRBJ2-5; weak D call: TRBD2 (7 bases). Per germline, CDR1 SNHLY and CDR2 FYNNEI. This CDR3 has 14 amino acids. The V gene lost 6 bases and the J gene lost 10 bases, with 21 bases spanning the gap.

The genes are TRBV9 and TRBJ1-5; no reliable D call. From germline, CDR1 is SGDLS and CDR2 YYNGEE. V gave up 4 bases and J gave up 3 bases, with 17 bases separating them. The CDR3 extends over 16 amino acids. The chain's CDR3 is CASSRRWQSDNQPQHF. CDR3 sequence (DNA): TGTGCCAGCAGCAGGCGGTGGCAGTCCGACAATCAGCCCCAGCATTTT.

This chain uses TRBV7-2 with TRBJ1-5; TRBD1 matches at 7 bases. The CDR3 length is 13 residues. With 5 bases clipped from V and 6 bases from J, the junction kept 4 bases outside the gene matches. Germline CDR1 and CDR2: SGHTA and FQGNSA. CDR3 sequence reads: CASSEGQSQPQHF. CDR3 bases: TGTGCCAGCAGCGAGGGACAGTCTCAGCCCCAGCATTTT.

CDR3 coding DNA: TGCGCCAGCAACAAAAACCCGACAGGAGTTGATACCGGGGAGCTGTTTTTT. As protein: CASNKNPTGVDTGELFF. V gene TRBV5-1 combines with J gene TRBJ2-2; D might be TRBD1 (6 bases). Between the trimmed V and J ends, which lost 6 bases and 5 bases, there was a span of 23 bases. The germline CDR1 and CDR2 sequences are SGHRS and YFSETQ. The CDR3 is made up of 17 amino acids.

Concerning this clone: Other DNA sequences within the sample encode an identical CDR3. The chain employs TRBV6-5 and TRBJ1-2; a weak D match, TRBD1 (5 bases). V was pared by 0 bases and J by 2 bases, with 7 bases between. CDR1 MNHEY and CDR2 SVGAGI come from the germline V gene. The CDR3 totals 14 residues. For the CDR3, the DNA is TGTGCCAGCAGTTACTCTGGGGGGAACTATGGCTACACCTTC. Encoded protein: CASSYSGGNYGYTF.

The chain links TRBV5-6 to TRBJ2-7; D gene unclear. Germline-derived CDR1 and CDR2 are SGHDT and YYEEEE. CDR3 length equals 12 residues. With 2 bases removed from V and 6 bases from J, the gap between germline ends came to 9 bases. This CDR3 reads CASSFQEPEQYF. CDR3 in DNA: TGTGCCAGCAGCTTCCAGGAACCCGAGCAGTACTTC.

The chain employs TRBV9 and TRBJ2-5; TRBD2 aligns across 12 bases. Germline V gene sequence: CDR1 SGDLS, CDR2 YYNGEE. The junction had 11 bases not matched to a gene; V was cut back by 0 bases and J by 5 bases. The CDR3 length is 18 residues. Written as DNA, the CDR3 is TGTGCCAGCAGCGTAGGAAGGACTAGCGGGGAACTTGCGGAGACCCAGTACTTC. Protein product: CASSVGRTSGELAETQYF.

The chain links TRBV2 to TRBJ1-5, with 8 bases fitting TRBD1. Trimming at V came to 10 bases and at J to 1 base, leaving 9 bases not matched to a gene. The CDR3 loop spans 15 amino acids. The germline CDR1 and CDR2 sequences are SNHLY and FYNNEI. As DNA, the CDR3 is TGTGCCACCCACCCCACAGGGGGGAGCAATCAGCCCCAGCATTTT. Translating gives CATHPTGGSNQPQHF.